This T cell receptor (beta chain) was profiled in a study of blood T cell repertoires in COVID-19. In the study overall: Nucleic acid was either cDNA or gDNA, and it came from T cells, B-cell-depleted T cells, or PBMCs.

In the original processing: Estimated nucleated cell counts came from reference gene primer amplification. Assay: immunoSEQ multiplex PCR; the TCRdb copy retains only in-frame clones and omits some. That table supplies the V and J calls and clone size; D and trimming were determined from the DNA. In the table there are approximately 13,000 clones, over 75% of which are singletons. The ends were cut back, 4 bases at V and 6 bases at J, with 7 bases in the middle. The CDR3 loop spans 12 amino acids. Germline V lookup: CDR1 MGHRA, CDR2 YSYEKL. The receptor was isolated from a human donor in a cohort sampled during active COVID-19. This chain links TRBV4-1 with TRBJ2-1; D not resolved. The specimen sequenced was peripheral blood. CDR3 DNA: TGCGCCAGCAGCCTGGCAGTCAATGAGCAGTTCTTC. Protein: CASSLAVNEQFF.